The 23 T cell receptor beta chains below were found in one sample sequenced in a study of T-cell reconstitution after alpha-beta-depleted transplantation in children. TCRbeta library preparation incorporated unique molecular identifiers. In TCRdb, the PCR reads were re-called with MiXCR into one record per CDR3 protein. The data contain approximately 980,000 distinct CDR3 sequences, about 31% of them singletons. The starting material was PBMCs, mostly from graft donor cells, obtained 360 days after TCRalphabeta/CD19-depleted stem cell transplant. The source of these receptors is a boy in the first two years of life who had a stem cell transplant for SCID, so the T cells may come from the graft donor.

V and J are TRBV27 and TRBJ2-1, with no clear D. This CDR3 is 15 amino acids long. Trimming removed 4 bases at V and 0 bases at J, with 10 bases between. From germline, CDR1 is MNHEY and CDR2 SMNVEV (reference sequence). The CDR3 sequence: CASSYGEFSYNEQFF. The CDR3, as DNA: TGTGCCAGCAGTTATGGGGAATTCTCCTACAATGAGCAGTTCTTC.

CDR3 sequence: CASSYRLAGGLPDTQYF. The CDR3 nucleotides are TGTGCCAGCAGTTACAGGCTAGCGGGGGGGCTCCCGGATACGCAGTATTTT. The J gene is TRBJ2-3, the V gene TRBV6-5, with 12 bases that match TRBD2. The CDR3 loop spans 17 amino acids. J was trimmed by 6 bases and V by 2 bases; bases with no gene match: 9. CDR1 and CDR2 (germline): MNHEY, SVGAGI.

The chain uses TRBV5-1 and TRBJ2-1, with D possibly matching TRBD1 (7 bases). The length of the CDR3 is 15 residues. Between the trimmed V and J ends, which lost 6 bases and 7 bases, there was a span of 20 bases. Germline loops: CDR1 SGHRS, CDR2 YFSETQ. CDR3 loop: CASMISGGPRNEQFF. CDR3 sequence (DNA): TGCGCCAGCATGATTTCAGGGGGGCCGCGTAATGAGCAGTTCTTC.

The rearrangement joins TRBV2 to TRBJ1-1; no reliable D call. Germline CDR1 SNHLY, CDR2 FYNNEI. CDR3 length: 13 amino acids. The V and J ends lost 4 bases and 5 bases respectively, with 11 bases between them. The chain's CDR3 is CASSVDKGTEAFF. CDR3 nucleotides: TGTGCCAGCAGTGTTGACAAAGGGACTGAAGCTTTCTTT.

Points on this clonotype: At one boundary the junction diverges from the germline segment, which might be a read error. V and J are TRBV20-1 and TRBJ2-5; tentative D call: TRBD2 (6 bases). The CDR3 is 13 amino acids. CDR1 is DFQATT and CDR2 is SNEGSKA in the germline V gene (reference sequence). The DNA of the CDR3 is TGCAGTGCTAGTCCGGGGGTTGGGGAGACCCAGTGCTTC. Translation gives CSASPGVGETQCF.

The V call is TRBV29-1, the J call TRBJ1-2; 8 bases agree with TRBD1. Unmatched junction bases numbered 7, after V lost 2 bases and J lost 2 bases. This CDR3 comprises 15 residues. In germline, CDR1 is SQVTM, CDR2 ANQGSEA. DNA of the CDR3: TGCAGCGTTGAATACGGACAGGGCGTCAACTATGGCTACACCTTC. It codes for CSVEYGQGVNYGYTF.

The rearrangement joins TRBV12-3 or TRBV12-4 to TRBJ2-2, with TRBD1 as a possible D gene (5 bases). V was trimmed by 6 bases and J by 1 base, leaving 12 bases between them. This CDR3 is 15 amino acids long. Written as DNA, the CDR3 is TGTGCCAGCAGCCCACCAGGGCGGAACACCGGGGAGCTGTTTTTT. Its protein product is CASSPPGRNTGELFF.

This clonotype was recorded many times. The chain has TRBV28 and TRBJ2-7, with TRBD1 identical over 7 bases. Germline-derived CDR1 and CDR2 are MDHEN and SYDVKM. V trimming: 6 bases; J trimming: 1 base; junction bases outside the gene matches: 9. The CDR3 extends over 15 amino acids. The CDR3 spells CASSWDSYLSYEQYF. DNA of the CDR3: TGTGCCAGCAGCTGGGACAGCTACCTATCCTACGAGCAGTACTTC.

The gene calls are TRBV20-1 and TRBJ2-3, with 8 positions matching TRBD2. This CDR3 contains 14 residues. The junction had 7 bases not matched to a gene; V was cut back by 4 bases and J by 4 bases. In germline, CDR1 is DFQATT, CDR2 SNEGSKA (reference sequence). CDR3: CSANRGGPPDTQYF. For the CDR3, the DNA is TGCAGTGCTAACCGGGGGGGCCCCCCAGATACGCAGTATTTT.

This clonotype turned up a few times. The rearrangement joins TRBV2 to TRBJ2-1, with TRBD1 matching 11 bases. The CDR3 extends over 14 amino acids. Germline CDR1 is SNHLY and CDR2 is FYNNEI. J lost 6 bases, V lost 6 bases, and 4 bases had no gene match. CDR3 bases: TGTGCCAGCAGGTGGGACAGGGGGGGCAATGAGCAGTTCTTC. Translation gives CASRWDRGGNEQFF.

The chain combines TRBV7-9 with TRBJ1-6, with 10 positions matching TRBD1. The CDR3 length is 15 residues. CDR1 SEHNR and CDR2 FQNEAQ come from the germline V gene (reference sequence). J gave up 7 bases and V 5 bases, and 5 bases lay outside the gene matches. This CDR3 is CASSPAGQGNSPLHF. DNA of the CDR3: TGTGCCAGCAGCCCGGCGGGACAGGGGAATTCACCCCTCCACTTT.

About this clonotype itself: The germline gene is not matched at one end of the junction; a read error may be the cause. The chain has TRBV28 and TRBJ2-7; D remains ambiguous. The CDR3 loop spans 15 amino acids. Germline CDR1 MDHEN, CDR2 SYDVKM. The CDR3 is CASSLWGMSSYEKYF. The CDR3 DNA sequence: TGTGCCAGCAGTTTATGGGGGATGAGCTCCTACGAGAAGTACTTC.

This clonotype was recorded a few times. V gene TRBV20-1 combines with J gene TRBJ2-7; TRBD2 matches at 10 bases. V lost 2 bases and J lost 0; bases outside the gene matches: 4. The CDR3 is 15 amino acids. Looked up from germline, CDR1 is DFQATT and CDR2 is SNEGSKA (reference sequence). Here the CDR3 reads CSARLSGGPSYEQYF. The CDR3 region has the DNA TGCAGTGCTAGACTTAGCGGGGGGCCCTCCTACGAGCAGTACTTC.

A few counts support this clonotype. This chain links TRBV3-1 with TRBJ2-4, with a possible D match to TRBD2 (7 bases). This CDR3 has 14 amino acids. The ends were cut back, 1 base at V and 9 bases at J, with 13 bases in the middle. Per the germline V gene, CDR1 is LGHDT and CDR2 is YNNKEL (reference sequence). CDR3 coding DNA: TGTGCCAGCAGCCAAGGCGGGGGCGAAGGCATTCAGTACTTC. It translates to CASSQGGGEGIQYF.

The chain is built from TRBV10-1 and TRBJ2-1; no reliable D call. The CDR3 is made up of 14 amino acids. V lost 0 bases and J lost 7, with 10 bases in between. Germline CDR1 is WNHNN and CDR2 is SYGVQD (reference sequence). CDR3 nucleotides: TGCGCCAGCAGTGAGTCGTGGCTGAGAAATGAGCAGTTCTTC. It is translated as CASSESWLRNEQFF.

CDR3 DNA: TGTGCCAGCAGCTTGGGCCGGACAAGGTACAATGAGCAGTTCTTC. Its protein is CASSLGRTRYNEQFF. The V and J genes are TRBV11-1 and TRBJ2-1; D may be TRBD1 (5 bases). Germline CDR1 and CDR2: SGHAT and FQDESV (reference sequence). This CDR3 has 15 residues. V was pared by 3 bases and J by 4 bases, with 13 bases between.

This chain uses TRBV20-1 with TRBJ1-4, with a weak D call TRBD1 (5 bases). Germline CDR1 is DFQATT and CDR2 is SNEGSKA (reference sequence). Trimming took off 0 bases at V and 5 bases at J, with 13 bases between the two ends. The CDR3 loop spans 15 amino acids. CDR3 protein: CSARDLPRENEKLFF. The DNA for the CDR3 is TGCAGTGCTAGAGATCTCCCCAGGGAAAATGAAAAACTGTTTTTT.

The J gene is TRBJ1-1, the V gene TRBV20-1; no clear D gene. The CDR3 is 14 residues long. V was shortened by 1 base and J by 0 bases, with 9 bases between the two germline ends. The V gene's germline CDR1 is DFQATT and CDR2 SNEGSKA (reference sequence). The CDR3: CSARVRGLNTEAFF. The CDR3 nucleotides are TGCAGTGCTAGAGTTCGGGGATTGAACACTGAAGCTTTCTTT.

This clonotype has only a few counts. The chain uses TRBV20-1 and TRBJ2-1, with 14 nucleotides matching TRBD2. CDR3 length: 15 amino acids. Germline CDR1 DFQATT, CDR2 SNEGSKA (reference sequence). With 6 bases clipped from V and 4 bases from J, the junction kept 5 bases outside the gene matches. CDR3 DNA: TGCAGTGCGGGGACTAGCGGGGGCCCTTACAATGAGCAGTTCTTC. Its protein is CSAGTSGGPYNEQFF.

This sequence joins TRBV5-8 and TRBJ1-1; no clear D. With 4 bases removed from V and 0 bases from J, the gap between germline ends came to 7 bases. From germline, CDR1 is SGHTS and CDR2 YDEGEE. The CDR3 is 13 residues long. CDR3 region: CASSRKVNTEAFF. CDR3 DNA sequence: TGTGCCAGCAGCCGGAAGGTGAACACTGAAGCTTTCTTT.

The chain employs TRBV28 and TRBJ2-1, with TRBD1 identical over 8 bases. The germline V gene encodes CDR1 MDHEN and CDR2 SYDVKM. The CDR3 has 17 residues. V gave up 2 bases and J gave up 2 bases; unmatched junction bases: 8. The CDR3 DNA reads TGTGCCAGCAGTTTAAGGGGTCGGACAGGGACCTACAATGAGCAGTTCTTC. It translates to CASSLRGRTGTYNEQFF.

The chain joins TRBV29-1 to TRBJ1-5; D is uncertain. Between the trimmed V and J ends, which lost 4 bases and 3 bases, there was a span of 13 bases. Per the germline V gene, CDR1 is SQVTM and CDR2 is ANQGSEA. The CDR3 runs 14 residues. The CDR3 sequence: CSVALPGHNQPQHF. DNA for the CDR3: TGCAGCGTTGCTCTCCCCGGTCACAATCAGCCCCAGCATTTT.

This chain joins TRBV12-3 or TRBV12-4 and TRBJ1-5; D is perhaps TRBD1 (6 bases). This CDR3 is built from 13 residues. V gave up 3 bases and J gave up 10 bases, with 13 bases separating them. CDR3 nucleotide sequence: TGTGCCAGCAGTTTCGTGGGGGGACAACCCCAGCATTTT. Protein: CASSFVGGQPQHF.